Listed here are 14 T cell receptor beta chains from one sample, sequenced in a study of cytomegalovirus exposure and HLA in healthy donors. The PCR employed 60 Vbeta primers together with 13 Jbeta primers. Repertoires were generated with immunoSEQ multiplex PCR, while TCRdb's copy carries only in-frame clones and drops some. Among approximately 140,000 clones listed, around 80% were seen once. Input material: PBMCs. The receptor source for this set is a man between 18 and 35 years old in good health and CMV-seropositive.

This chain connects TRBV27 to TRBJ1-1; 11 bases are shared with TRBD1. The CDR3 is 18 residues long. Germline V lookup: CDR1 MNHEY, CDR2 SMNVEV (reference sequence). J gave up 2 bases and V 5 bases, and 13 bases lay outside the gene matches. For the CDR3, the DNA is TGTGCCAGCAGTATCCACATTCCTCGGACAGGGGGCAACACTGAAGCTTTCTTT. Residues: CASSIHIPRTGGNTEAFF.

The chain is built from TRBV28 and TRBJ2-7; TRBD1 aligns across 7 bases. V lost 5 bases to trimming and J lost 3 bases; unmatched junction nucleotides: 13. Germline assignment: CDR1 MDHEN and CDR2 SYDVKM. The CDR3 length is 16 residues. The CDR3 is CASSTPTGTEVYEQYF. For the CDR3, the DNA is TGTGCCAGCAGTACACCGACAGGGACGGAGGTCTACGAGCAGTACTTC.

The chain uses TRBV5-1 and TRBJ2-3, with 8 bases identical to TRBD2. The J segment lost 4 bases and the V segment lost 1 base, leaving 11 bases of the junction unmatched. This CDR3 is built from 17 residues. Germline CDR1 and CDR2: SGHRS and YFSETQ. CDR3 bases: TGCGCCAGCAGCTTGAGTCTTAGCGGGGAGATGGCAGATACGCAGTATTTT. Amino acids: CASSLSLSGEMADTQYF.

Here the CDR3 reads CASRPTGGGGKLFF. As DNA, the CDR3 is TGTGCCAGCAGGCCGACAGGGGGCGGAGGAAAACTGTTTTTT. The chain has TRBV7-6 and TRBJ1-4; TRBD1 matches at 10 bases. The V and J ends lost 6 bases and 10 bases, in that order; junction bases with no gene match: 8. The CDR3 is 14 amino acids. Germline V gene data show CDR1 as SGHVS and CDR2 as FNYEAQ.

The chain joins TRBV4-1 to TRBJ2-1, with TRBD2 matching 8 bases. Germline V CDR1 and CDR2: MGHRA, YSYEKL. The CDR3 has 14 amino acids. Germline trimming cut 5 bases from V and 9 bases from J; bases unmatched to any gene: 9. This CDR3 reads CASSWTSSVGEQFF. CDR3 in DNA: TGCGCCAGCAGCTGGACTAGCTCGGTGGGTGAGCAGTTCTTC.

The chain recombines TRBV19 with TRBJ1-1, with 7 bases lining up with TRBD1. Trimming at V came to 5 bases and at J to 3 bases, leaving 6 bases not matched to a gene. Per germline, CDR1 LNHDA and CDR2 SQIVND (reference sequence). The CDR3 loop spans 14 amino acids. This CDR3 is CASSPRQGHTEAFF. The CDR3 DNA reads TGTGCCAGTAGTCCAAGACAGGGCCACACTGAAGCTTTCTTT.

Details on this clone: Germline is not matched at one junction end, which may reflect a read error. V gene TRBV7-9 combines with J gene TRBJ2-7, with 7 positions matching TRBD2. CDR1 and CDR2 (germline): SEHNR, FQNEAQ (reference sequence). The CDR3 extends over 14 amino acids. The CDR3 DNA reads as TGTTCCAGCAGCTTAGCAGGACTAGGGACCGAGCAGTACTTC. It codes for CSSSLAGLGTEQYF.

The genes are TRBV28 and TRBJ2-3; 12 nucleotides match TRBD1. The V gene end was trimmed by 2 bases and the J gene end by 7 bases; junction bases not matched to a gene: 7. The CDR3 covers 16 residues. The V gene's germline CDR1 is MDHEN and CDR2 SYDVKM. CDR3 sequence: CASSLAGTGGEYTQYF. The CDR3 region has the DNA TGTGCCAGCAGTTTAGCCGGGACAGGGGGCGAATATACGCAGTATTTT.

The chain joins TRBV27 to TRBJ2-5, with a tentative D call TRBD2 (6 bases). The V gene lost 7 bases and the J gene lost 0 bases, with 27 bases spanning the gap. The germline V gene has CDR1 MNHEY and CDR2 SMNVEV (reference sequence). The CDR3 contains 19 residues. The CDR3 DNA reads TGTGCCAGCACCCCCGGAGGGGCTAGCCGATACCTATACCAAGAGACCCAGTACTTC. Translating gives CASTPGGASRYLYQETQYF.

J is TRBJ2-5 and V is TRBV5-6, with 11 bases fitting TRBD2. TRBJ2-7 explains the end of the DNA better; the J call may be wrong. Germline V gene lookup returns CDR1 SGHDT and CDR2 YYEEEE. CDR3 length equals 15 residues. CDR3 region: CASSLTSGSLDEQYF. In nucleotides, the CDR3 is TGTGCCAGCAGCCTTACTAGCGGGAGTTTAGACGAGCAGTACTTC.

This chain links TRBV5-1 with TRBJ1-2, with D possibly being TRBD1 (5 bases). CDR3 size: 14 residues. The V gene lost 2 bases and the J gene lost 7 bases, with 15 bases spanning the gap. Germline V gene sequence: CDR1 SGHRS, CDR2 YFSETQ. The CDR3 sequence is CASSFGREKSGYTF. CDR3 in DNA: TGCGCCAGCAGCTTTGGCAGGGAAAAGAGTGGCTACACCTTC.

CDR3 sequence: CASKGAGYGYTF. The CDR3 region has the DNA TGTGCCAGTAAGGGAGCTGGCTATGGCTACACCTTC. V is TRBV19 and J is TRBJ1-2, with D unclear. V was clipped by 7 bases and J by 4 bases, with 10 bases between them. Germline V gene lookup returns CDR1 LNHDA and CDR2 SQIVND (reference sequence). The CDR3 is made up of 12 amino acids. The entire variable domain, with the rest obtained from reference TRBV19 and TRBJ1-2, is as follows: DGGITQSPKYLFRKEGQNVTLSCEQNLNHDAMYWYRQDPGQGLRLIYYSQIVNDFQKGDIAEGYSVSREKKESFPLTVTSAQKNPTAFYLCASKGAGYGYTFGSGTRLTVV.

The chain couples TRBV5-1 to TRBJ1-6; no clear D. Trimming stripped 0 bases from V and 8 bases from J, with 3 bases between. Germline V gene sequence: CDR1 SGHRS, CDR2 YFSETQ. The CDR3 totals 12 residues. CDR3 DNA sequence: TGCGCCAGCAGCTTGGGAGATTCACCCCTCCACTTT. It translates to CASSLGDSPLHF. The whole variable domain, filled in from reference TRBV5-1 and TRBJ1-6, reads KAGVTQTPRYLIKTRGQQVTLSCSPISGHRSVSWYQQTPGQGLQFLFEYFSETQRNKGNFPGRFSGRQFSNSRSEMNVSTLELGDSALYLCASSLGDSPLHFGNGTRLTVT.

The chain combines TRBV5-1 with TRBJ1-2; D unclear. Germline V gene data show CDR1 as SGHRS and CDR2 as YFSETQ. Between the trimmed V and J ends, which lost 0 bases and 3 bases, there was a span of 3 bases. CDR3 length equals 12 residues. Written as DNA, the CDR3 is TGCGCCAGCAGCTTGGGAGACTATGGCTACACCTTC. This gives the protein CASSLGDYGYTF.